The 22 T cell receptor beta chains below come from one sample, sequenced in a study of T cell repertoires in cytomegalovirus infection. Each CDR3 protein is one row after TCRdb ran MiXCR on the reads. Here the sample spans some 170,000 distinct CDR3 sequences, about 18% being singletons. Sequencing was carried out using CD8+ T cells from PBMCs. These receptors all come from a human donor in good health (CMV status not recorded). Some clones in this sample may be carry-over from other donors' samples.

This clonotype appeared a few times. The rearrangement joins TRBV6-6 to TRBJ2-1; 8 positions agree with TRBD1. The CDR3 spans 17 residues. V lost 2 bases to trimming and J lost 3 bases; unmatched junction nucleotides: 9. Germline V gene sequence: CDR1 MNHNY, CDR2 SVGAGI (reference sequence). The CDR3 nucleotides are TGTGCCAGCAGTTACGGTCGTCGGGGACAGGACTACAATGAGCAGTTCTTC. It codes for CASSYGRRGQDYNEQFF.

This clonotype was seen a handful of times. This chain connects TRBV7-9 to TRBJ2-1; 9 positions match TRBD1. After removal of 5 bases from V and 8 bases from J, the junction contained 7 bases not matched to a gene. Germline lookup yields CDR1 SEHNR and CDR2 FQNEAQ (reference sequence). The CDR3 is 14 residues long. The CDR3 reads CASSPGTGFHEQFF. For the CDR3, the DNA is TGTGCCAGCAGCCCCGGGACAGGGTTTCATGAGCAGTTCTTC.

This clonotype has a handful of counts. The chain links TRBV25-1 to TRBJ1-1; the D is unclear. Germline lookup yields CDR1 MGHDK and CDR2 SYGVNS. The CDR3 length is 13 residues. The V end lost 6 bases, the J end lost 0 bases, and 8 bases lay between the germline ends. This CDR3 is CASRRKLNTEAFF. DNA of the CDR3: TGTGCCAGCAGGAGGAAACTGAACACTGAAGCTTTCTTT.

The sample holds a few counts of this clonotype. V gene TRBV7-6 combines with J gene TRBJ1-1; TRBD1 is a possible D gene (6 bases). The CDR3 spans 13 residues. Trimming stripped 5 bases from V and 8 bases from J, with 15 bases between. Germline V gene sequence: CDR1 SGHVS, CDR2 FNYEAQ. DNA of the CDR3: TGTGCCAGCAGCCCGCGTGGGGGCCCAGAAGCTTTCTTT. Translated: CASSPRGGPEAFF.

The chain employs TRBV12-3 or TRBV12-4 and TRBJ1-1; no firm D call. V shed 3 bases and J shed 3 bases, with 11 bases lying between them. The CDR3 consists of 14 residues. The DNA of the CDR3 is TGTGCCAGCAGTTTCTCCGGGGTGGACACTGAAGCTTTCTTT. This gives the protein CASSFSGVDTEAFF.

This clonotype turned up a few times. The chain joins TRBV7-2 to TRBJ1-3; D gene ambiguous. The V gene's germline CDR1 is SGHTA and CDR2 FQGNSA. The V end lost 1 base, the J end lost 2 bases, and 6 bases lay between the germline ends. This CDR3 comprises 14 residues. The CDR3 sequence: CASSLVSPGNTIYF. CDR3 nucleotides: TGTGCCAGCAGCTTAGTTTCCCCTGGAAACACCATATATTTT.

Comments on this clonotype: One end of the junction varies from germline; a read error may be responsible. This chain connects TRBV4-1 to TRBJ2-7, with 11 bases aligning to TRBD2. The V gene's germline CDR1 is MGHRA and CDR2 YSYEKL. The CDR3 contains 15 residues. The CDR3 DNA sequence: TGCACCAGCAGCCCTAGTAGCGGGGGGGCCTACGAGCAGTACTTC. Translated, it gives CTSSPSSGGAYEQYF.

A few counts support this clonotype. As DNA, the CDR3 is TGTGCCAGCAGCTACGCGGGGGGTTATTATGAGCAGTTCTTC. Amino acid sequence: CASSYAGGYYEQFF. The chain combines TRBV6-2 or TRBV6-3 with TRBJ2-1, with 8 bases identical to TRBD2. Losses at the gene ends were 6 bases for V and 8 bases for J; bases not matched to a gene: 9. This CDR3 comprises 14 residues. Germline CDR1 MNHEY, CDR2 SVGEGT.

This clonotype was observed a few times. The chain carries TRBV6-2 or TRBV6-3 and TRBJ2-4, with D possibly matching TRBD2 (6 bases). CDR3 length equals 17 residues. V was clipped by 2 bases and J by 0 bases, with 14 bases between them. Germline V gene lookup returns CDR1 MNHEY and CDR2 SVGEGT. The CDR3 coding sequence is TGTGCCAGCAGTTACACCATTCGCGGGGTAGCCAAAAACATTCAGTACTTC. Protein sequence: CASSYTIRGVAKNIQYF.

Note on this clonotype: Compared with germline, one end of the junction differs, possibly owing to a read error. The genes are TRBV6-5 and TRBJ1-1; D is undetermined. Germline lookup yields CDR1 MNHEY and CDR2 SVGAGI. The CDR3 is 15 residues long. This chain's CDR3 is CARSYSTVGYTEAFF. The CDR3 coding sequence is TGTGCCCGCAGTTACTCGACCGTGGGATACACTGAAGCTTTCTTT.

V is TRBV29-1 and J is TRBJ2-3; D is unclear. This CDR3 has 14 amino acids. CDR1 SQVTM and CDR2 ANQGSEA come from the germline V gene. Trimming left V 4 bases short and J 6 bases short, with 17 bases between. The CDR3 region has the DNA TGCAGCGTTGTTCGAGCATTTGAAGCCGATACGCAGTATTTT. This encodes CSVVRAFEADTQYF.

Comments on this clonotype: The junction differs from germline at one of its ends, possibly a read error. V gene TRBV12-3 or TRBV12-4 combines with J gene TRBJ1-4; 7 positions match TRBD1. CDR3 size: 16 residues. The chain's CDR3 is CASSPGGRGPNDKLFF. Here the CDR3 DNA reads TGTGCCAGCAGTCCCGGAGGGAGGGGGCCTAATGATAAACTGTTTTTT.

In nucleotides, the CDR3 is TGTGCCAGTAGTACAGGGGATCTCCCCCCTGAAGCTTTCTTT. Its translation is CASSTGDLPPEAFF. The rearrangement uses TRBV19 and TRBJ1-1; tentatively, D is TRBD1 (6 bases). Germline V gene sequence: CDR1 LNHDA, CDR2 SQIVND (reference sequence). The ends were cut back, 4 bases at V and 6 bases at J, with 15 bases in the middle. This CDR3 comprises 14 residues. The full variable domain, completed using reference TRBV19 and TRBJ1-1, is DGGITQSPKYLFRKEGQNVTLSCEQNLNHDAMYWYRQDPGQGLRLIYYSQIVNDFQKGDIAEGYSVSREKKESFPLTVTSAQKNPTAFYLCASSTGDLPPEAFFGQGTRLTVV.

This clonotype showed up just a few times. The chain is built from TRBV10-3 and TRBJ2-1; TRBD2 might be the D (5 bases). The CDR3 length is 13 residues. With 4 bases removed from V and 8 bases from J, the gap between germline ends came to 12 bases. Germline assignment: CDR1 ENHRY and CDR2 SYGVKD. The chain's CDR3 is CAISARVVDEQFF. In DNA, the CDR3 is TGTGCCATCAGTGCGAGGGTTGTGGATGAGCAGTTCTTC.

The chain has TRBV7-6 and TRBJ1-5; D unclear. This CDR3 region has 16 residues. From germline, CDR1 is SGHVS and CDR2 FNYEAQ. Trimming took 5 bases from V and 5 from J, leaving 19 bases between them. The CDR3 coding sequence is TGTGCCAGCAGCACAAAGCCCGAGCAGGCTGATCAGCCCCAGCATTTT. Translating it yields CASSTKPEQADQPQHF.

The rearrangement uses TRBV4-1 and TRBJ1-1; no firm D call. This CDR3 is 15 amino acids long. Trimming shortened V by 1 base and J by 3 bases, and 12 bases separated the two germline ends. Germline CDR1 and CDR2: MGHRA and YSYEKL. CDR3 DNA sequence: TGCGCCAGCAGCCAAGGAAGAGGGTTATACACTGAAGCTTTCTTT. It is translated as CASSQGRGLYTEAFF.

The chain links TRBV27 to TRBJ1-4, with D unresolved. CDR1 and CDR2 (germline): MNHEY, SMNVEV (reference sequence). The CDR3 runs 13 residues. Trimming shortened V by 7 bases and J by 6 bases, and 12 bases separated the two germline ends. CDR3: CASTGQRYEKLFF. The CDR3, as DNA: TGTGCCAGCACAGGTCAGCGGTATGAAAAACTGTTTTTT.

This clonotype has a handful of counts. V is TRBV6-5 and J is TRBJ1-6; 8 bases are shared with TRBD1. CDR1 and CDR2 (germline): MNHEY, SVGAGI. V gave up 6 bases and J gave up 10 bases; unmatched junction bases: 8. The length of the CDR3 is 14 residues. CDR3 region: CASRVYRGNSPLHF. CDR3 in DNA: TGTGCCAGCAGAGTCTACAGGGGGAACTCACCCCTCCACTTT.

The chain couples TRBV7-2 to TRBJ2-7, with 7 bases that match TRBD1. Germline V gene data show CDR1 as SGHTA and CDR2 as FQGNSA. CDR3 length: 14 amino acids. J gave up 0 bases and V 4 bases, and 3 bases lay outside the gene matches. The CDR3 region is CASSSGGFSYEQYF. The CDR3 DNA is TGTGCCAGCAGCTCAGGGGGTTTCTCCTACGAGCAGTACTTC.

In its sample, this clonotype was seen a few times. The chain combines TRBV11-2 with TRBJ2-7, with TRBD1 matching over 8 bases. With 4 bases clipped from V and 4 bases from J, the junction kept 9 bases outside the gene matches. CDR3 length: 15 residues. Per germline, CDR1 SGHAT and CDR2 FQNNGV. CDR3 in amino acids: CASSSEDRAVYEQYF. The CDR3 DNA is TGTGCCAGCAGCTCCGAGGACAGGGCTGTTTACGAGCAGTACTTC.

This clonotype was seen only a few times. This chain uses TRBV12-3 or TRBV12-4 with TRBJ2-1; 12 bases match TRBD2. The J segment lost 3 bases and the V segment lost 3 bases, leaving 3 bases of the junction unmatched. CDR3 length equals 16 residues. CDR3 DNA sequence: TGTGCCAGCAGTTTCCTAGCGGGGGGGGTCTACAATGAGCAGTTCTTC. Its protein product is CASSFLAGGVYNEQFF.

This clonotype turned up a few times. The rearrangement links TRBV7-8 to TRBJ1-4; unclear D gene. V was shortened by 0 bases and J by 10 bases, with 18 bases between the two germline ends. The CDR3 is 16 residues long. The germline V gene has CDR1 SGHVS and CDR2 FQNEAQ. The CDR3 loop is CASSLAVGEMIGKLFF. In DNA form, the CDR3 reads TGTGCCAGCAGCTTAGCGGTGGGAGAAATGATCGGAAAACTGTTTTTT.